This T cell receptor (beta chain) was profiled in a study of blood T cell repertoires in COVID-19 (dated by TCRdb to 2020 to 2021). Context from the whole study: The collaborator samples originated in the United States, Italy and Spain and spanned the acute and convalescent phases of COVID-19. The prospective study material was composed of cDNA or gDNA derived from T cells, B-cell-depleted T cells, or PBMCs. Subjects who had been exposed to COVID-19, were actively infected with it, or had recovered from it provided the deeply sampled blood TCRbeta repertoires that made up the dataset. A freely available public database, intended as a resource for researchers studying the immune response to SARS-CoV-2, is where the repertoires were released. The samples were drawn from the first 160 participants of the ongoing ImmuneRACE study and from about 1,200 subjects provided by 6 global collaborators. Sample metadata almost always included a de-identified subject ID, COVID-19 status, age in years and sex. HLA class I and class II types, where available, came from metadata supplied by the sample provider rather than from assay-based typing.

TCRbeta CDR3 regions were amplified from genomic DNA using the immunoSEQ Assay, a bias-controlled multiplex PCR. The study's own analysis went as follows. The number of nucleated cells in each sample was estimated by amplification of reference gene primers within the assay. To quantify the absolute abundance of each unique TCRbeta CDR3 rearrangement, sequence reads were collapsed and filtered. For each sample, productive Simpson clonality was calculated as the square root of Simpson's diversity index across productive rearrangements. This immuneACCESS table, as held by TCRdb, lists in-frame sequences with V and J called but not all clones. Of the missing ones, under half trace to an unresolved V gene in checked studies; the others have no known cause. V and J calls and clone size follow that table, whereas D and trimming were derived from the DNA. This sample lists about 190,000 clones; about 80% were detected once. The ten largest clones represent approximately 6.9% of the sample.

The collaborating institutions used their own protocols to collect whole blood in K2EDTA tubes. For TCRbeta analysis, collaborators shipped samples as frozen whole blood, isolated PBMCs, or DNA extracted from either of those sample types. V is reduced by 4 bases and J by 2 bases, leaving a spacing of 9 bases between them. The germline V gene encodes CDR1 MNHEY and CDR2 SVGAGI. Counted from cysteine to phenylalanine, this CDR3 has 13 amino acids. The read is trimmed to its CDR3 DNA, 39 bases read in frame from base 1. Turning to this clone: Its antigen has not been determined. No per-base quality is available; no much larger clone lies one base away.

Overall study outcomes, separate from this receptor: The quantity of clinical and demographic metadata differed by source and by participant and was supplied without curation.

The sequence was collected from a man aged 60 to 75 with acute or convalescent COVID-19. The sequenced sample was peripheral blood. The V and J genes are TRBV6-5 and TRBJ2-7, with no reliable assignment of the D segment. The DNA sequence follows: TGTGCCAGCAGTTCCGTCCCTGCCTACGAGCAGTACTTC. Translated, this gives CASSSVPAYEQYF.